Below, one T cell receptor beta chain is given with its context. PCR was performed using 60 Vbeta and 13 Jbeta primers. Generated by immunoSEQ multiplex PCR, the TCRdb table keeps only in-frame clones and is missing some. The table includes around 150,000 clones, approximately 80% detected once. CDR3 length equals 16 residues. Trimming at V came to 3 bases and at J to 4 bases, leaving 7 bases not matched to a gene. Germline-derived CDR1 and CDR2 are SEHNR and FQNEAQ (reference sequence). The data originate from a study of cytomegalovirus exposure and HLA in healthy donors. The sample taken for sequencing was PBMCs. The chain recombines TRBV7-9 with TRBJ2-7, with 12 bases that match TRBD2. The receptor comes from a male donor in good health and CMV-seronegative. CDR3 sequence (DNA): TGTGCCAGCAGCTTGGTACTAGCGGGAGGCTCTTACGAGCAGTACTTC. It is translated as CASSLVLAGGSYEQYF.